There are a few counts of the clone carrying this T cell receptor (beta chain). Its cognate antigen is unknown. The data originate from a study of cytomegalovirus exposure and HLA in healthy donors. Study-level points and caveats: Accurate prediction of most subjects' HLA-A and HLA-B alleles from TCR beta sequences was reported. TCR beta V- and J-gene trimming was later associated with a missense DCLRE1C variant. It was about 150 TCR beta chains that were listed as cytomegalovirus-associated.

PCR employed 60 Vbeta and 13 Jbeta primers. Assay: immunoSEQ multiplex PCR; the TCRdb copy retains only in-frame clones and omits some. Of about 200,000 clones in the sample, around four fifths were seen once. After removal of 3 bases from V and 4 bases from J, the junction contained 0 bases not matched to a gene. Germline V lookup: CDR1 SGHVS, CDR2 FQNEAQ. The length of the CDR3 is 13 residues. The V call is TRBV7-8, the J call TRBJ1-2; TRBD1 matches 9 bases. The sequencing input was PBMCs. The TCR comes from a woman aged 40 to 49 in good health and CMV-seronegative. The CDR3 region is CASSLTGGYGYTF. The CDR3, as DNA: TGTGCCAGCAGCTTGACAGGGGGCTATGGCTACACCTTC.